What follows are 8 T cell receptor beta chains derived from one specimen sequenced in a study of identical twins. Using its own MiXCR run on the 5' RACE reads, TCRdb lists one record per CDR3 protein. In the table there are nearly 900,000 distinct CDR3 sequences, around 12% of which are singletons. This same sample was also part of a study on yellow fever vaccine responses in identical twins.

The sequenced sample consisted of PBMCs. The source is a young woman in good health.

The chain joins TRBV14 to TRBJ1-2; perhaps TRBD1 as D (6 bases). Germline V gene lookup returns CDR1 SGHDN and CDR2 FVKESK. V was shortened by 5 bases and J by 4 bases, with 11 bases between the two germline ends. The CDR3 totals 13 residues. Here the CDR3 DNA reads TGTGCCAGCAGCTATGGACAGTCCTATGGCTACACCTTC. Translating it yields CASSYGQSYGYTF.

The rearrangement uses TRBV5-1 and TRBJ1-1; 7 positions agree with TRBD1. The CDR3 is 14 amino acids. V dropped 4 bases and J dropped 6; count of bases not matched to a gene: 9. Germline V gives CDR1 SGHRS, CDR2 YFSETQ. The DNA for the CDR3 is TGCGCCAGCAGCAAGACAGGGAGTGGGGCTGAAGCTTTCTTT. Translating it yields CASSKTGSGAEAFF.

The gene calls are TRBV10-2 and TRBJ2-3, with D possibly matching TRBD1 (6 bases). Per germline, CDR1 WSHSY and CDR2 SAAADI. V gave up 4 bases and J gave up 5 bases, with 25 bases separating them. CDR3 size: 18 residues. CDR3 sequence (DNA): TGCGCCAGCAGTGGGAATGGAGAGTCAGGGGCAAGGGAAGATACGCAGTATTTT. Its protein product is CASSGNGESGAREDTQYF.

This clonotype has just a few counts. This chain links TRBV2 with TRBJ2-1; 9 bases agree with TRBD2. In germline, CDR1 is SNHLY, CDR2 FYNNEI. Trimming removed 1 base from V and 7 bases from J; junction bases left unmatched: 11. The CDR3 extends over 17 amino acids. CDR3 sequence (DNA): TGTGCCAGCAGTGAAGGGGGCTGGCGGGAGGGGTGGAATGAGCAGTTCTTC. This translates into CASSEGGWREGWNEQFF.

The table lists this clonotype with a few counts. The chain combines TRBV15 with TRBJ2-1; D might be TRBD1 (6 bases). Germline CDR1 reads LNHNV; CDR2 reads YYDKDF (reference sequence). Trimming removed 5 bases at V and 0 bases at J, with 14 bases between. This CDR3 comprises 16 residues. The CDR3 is CATSPSGQNSYNEQFF. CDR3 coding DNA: TGTGCCACCAGCCCAAGCGGACAGAACTCCTACAATGAGCAGTTCTTC.

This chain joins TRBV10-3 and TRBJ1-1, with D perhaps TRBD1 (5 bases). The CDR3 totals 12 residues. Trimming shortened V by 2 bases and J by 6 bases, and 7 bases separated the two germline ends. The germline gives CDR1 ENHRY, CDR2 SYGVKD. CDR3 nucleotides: TGTGCCATCAGTGAGAGGGACGCTGAAGCTTTCTTT. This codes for CAISERDAEAFF.

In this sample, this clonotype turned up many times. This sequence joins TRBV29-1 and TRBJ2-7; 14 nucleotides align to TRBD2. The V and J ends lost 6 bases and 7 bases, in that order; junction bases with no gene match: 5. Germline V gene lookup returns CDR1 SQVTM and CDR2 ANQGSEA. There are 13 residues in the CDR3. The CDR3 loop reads CSVLGLAGEEQYF. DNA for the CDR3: TGCAGCGTCCTGGGACTAGCGGGAGAAGAGCAGTACTTC.

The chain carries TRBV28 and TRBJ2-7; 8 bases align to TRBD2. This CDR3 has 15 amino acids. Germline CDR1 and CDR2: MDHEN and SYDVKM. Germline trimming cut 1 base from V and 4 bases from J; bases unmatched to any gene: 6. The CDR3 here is CASSLSGRARYEQYF. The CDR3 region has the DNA TGTGCCAGCAGTTTATCCGGGAGGGCCCGGTACGAGCAGTACTTC.